This T cell receptor (beta chain) was identified during a study of blood T cell repertoires in COVID-19. This clone was counted once. Only in-frame clones appear in the TCRdb table, and some are missing; sequencing was by immunoSEQ multiplex PCR. The data hold fewer than 70,000 clones, with 75% to 90% observed a single time. This TCR was recovered from a human donor in a cohort sampled during active COVID-19. Sequenced sample: peripheral blood.

The CDR3, as DNA: TGTGCCAGCAGCCAGAGATCAGGGTACACTGAAGCTTTCTTT. It encodes CASSQRSGYTEAFF. The gene calls are TRBV14 and TRBJ1-1, with a possible D match to TRBD1 (5 bases). The CDR3 extends over 14 amino acids. Per the germline V gene, CDR1 is SGHDN and CDR2 is FVKESK. Trimming took off 3 bases at V and 3 bases at J, with 11 bases between the two ends.